Below, 8 T cell receptor beta chains from the same sample are listed, as sequenced in a study of T-cell reconstitution after alpha-beta-depleted transplantation in children. Unique molecular identifiers were used in preparing the TCRbeta library. TCRdb used MiXCR to reprocess the PCR reads, holding one entry per CDR3 protein. The table records 480,000 or so distinct CDR3 sequences, 8% to 11% of them present only once. Sequencing was performed on PBMCs, taken before TCRalphabeta/CD19-depleted stem cell transplant. These receptors originate from a child aged 2 to 9 with inherited bone marrow failure, due to receive a stem cell transplant.

This clonotype has a count of ten or more. The junction and the germline gene differ at one end; a read error may be behind it. The V gene is TRBV4-3, the J gene TRBJ1-2, with TRBD1 identical over 8 bases. There are 16 residues in the CDR3. The germline gives CDR1 LGHNA, CDR2 YSLEER. CDR3 sequence (DNA): TGCGCCAGCAGCCAAGATCTCCGACAGGGGATCTATGGCTACACTTTC. Protein: CASSQDLRQGIYGYTF.

The chain employs TRBV7-2 and TRBJ2-7; TRBD2 might be the D (6 bases). V was clipped by 0 bases and J by 0 bases, with 15 bases between them. The CDR3 spans 17 residues. Germline assignment: CDR1 SGHTA and CDR2 FQGNSA. This CDR3 is CASSLAMGDSFSYEQYF. Here the CDR3 DNA reads TGTGCCAGCAGCTTAGCGATGGGGGACTCCTTCTCCTACGAGCAGTACTTC.

There are many counts of this clonotype. V gene TRBV5-1 combines with J gene TRBJ2-3; the D is unclear. V was cut by 0 bases and J by 6 bases, with 11 bases left in between. CDR3 length equals 14 residues. CDR1 is SGHRS and CDR2 is YFSETQ in the germline V gene. CDR3 loop: CASSLGAASDTQYF. The CDR3 DNA sequence: TGCGCCAGCAGCTTGGGGGCTGCTTCGGATACGCAGTATTTT.

In its sample, this clonotype was seen many times. CDR3 DNA: TGCGCCAGCAGTGACGCGACTAGCGGGAATGTGGACATTCAGTACTTC. It yields the protein CASSDATSGNVDIQYF. This sequence joins TRBV10-2 and TRBJ2-4; 11 nucleotides align to TRBD2. V lost 3 bases and J lost 8; bases outside the gene matches: 9. The CDR3 totals 16 residues. CDR1 is WSHSY and CDR2 is SAAADI in the germline V gene.

This clonotype was observed at least ten times. This chain uses TRBV4-1 with TRBJ2-1, with 7 bases fitting TRBD1. The CDR3 covers 14 residues. Germline assignment: CDR1 MGHRA and CDR2 YSYEKL. Unmatched junction bases numbered 4, after V lost 0 bases and J lost 8 bases. In DNA form, the CDR3 reads TGCGCCAGCAGCCAAGATTTCCAGGGGGATGAGCAGTTCTTC. It specifies CASSQDFQGDEQFF.

At least ten counts were recorded for this clonotype. The V and J genes are TRBV27 and TRBJ2-7; 11 bases align to TRBD2. Germline V gene sequence: CDR1 MNHEY, CDR2 SMNVEV (reference sequence). The CDR3 runs 15 residues. Trimming at V came to 2 bases and at J to 4 bases, leaving 4 bases not matched to a gene. The CDR3 DNA reads TGTGCCAGCAGTTTAATTAGCGGGAGGGTTTACGAGCAGTACTTC. Protein sequence: CASSLISGRVYEQYF.

This clonotype showed up many times. The V gene is TRBV20-1, the J gene TRBJ2-7; 10 bases are a match to TRBD2. V was clipped by 3 bases and J by 3 bases; unmatched bases: 5. The CDR3 spans 14 residues. Germline V gives CDR1 DFQATT, CDR2 SNEGSKA (reference sequence). The CDR3 protein is CSARRLAGVYEQYF. In DNA form, the CDR3 reads TGCAGTGCTAGGCGGCTAGCGGGAGTCTACGAGCAGTACTTC.

This clonotype was seen repeatedly, ten times or more. The V gene is TRBV12-3 or TRBV12-4, the J gene TRBJ1-1, with D unclear. With 8 bases removed from V and 1 base from J, the gap between germline ends came to 14 bases. The CDR3 extends over 14 amino acids. In DNA, the CDR3 is TGTGCCAGCGACTTCACGGGGTCGAACACTGAAGCTTTCTTT. Translation: CASDFTGSNTEAFF.